One sample yielded the 12 T cell receptor beta chains listed below, sequenced in a study of radiotherapy plus CTLA-4 blockade in lung cancer. The repertoire was sequenced with immunoSEQ multiplex PCR; TCRdb's copy has only in-frame clones and lacks some. Counted here are tens of thousands of clones, around 84% occurring once; the ten biggest clones make up approximately 16%. This specimen consisted of peripheral blood, obtained from a patient treated with radiotherapy plus ipilimumab. These receptors were obtained from a human donor with non-small cell lung cancer that progressed on radiotherapy plus ipilimumab.

The chain combines TRBV28 with TRBJ2-1, with 7 bases aligning to TRBD2. The V segment lost 6 bases and the J segment 8 bases; nucleotides outside the gene matches: 10. The CDR3 consists of 14 residues. Germline assignment: CDR1 MDHEN and CDR2 SYDVKM. The CDR3 region has the DNA TGTGCCAGCAGCCTGAGCGGGGCTAGAGATGAGCAGTTCTTC. Translated: CASSLSGARDEQFF.

Only a few counts were recorded for this clone. This CDR3 is CASSGGGGNEQYF. The DNA for the CDR3 is TGTGCCAGCAGTGGGGGGGGCGGAAACGAGCAGTACTTC. The J gene is TRBJ2-7, the V gene TRBV2, with D perhaps TRBD2 (7 bases). The CDR3 covers 13 residues. The germline gives CDR1 SNHLY, CDR2 FYNNEI. The V end lost 4 bases, the J end lost 5 bases, and 12 bases lay between the germline ends.

The chain employs TRBV5-6 and TRBJ1-1; 7 bases align to TRBD1. CDR1 and CDR2 (germline): SGHDT, YYEEEE. J lost 6 bases, V lost 4 bases, and 6 bases had no gene match. This CDR3 has 13 residues. This CDR3 is CASSHRGEAEAFF. CDR3 nucleotides: TGTGCCAGCAGCCACAGGGGAGAGGCTGAAGCTTTCTTT.

This clone is a singleton in its sample. In nucleotides, the CDR3 is TGCAGCGTTGAAACCCCAGACAGGGACACTAACTATGGCTACACCTTC. It codes for CSVETPDRDTNYGYTF. The chain has TRBV29-1 and TRBJ1-2, with TRBD1 matching 7 bases. This CDR3 has 16 residues. CDR1 is SQVTM, CDR2 ANQGSEA, per germline. The V and J ends lost 2 bases and 0 bases, in that order; junction bases with no gene match: 9.

The rearrangement joins TRBV9 to TRBJ2-7, with 9 bases matching TRBD1. The CDR3 has 16 residues. Unmatched junction bases numbered 11, after V lost 6 bases and J lost 1 base. The germline gives CDR1 SGDLS, CDR2 YYNGEE. CDR3 sequence: CASTHRGTGSSYEQYF. DNA of the CDR3: TGTGCCAGCACCCACAGGGGGACAGGGAGTTCCTACGAGCAGTACTTC.

This chain joins TRBV7-2 and TRBJ2-3, with D uncertain. V lost 2 bases, J lost 9 bases, and 15 bases lay in between. The CDR3 totals 14 residues. Germline-derived CDR1 and CDR2 are SGHTA and FQGNSA. The CDR3 loop is CASSLFFRADTQYF. In DNA form, the CDR3 reads TGTGCCAGCAGCTTATTTTTCCGGGCCGACACGCAGTATTTT.

The chain has TRBV19 and TRBJ1-1, with D maybe TRBD1 (5 bases). Trimming removed 4 bases from V and 10 bases from J, with 16 bases in between. Germline assignment: CDR1 LNHDA and CDR2 SQIVND (reference sequence). CDR3 length: 13 amino acids. The CDR3 is CASSTTRDSVAFF. CDR3 bases: TGTGCCAGTAGTACCACTCGGGACTCGGTAGCTTTCTTT.

This clone is a singleton in its sample. The chain is built from TRBV7-8 and TRBJ1-1; D possibly corresponds to TRBD1 (6 bases). CDR3 size: 15 residues. Germline CDR1 is SGHVS and CDR2 is FQNEAQ. V lost 8 bases, J lost 2 bases, and 18 bases lay in between. CDR3 protein: CASYRGGGPNTEAFF. As DNA, the CDR3 is TGTGCCAGCTACCGGGGCGGGGGCCCTAACACTGAAGCTTTCTTT.

This chain joins TRBV19 and TRBJ2-7; 10 nucleotides agree with TRBD2. The CDR3 length is 14 residues. CDR1 and CDR2 (germline): LNHDA, SQIVND (reference sequence). V gave up 6 bases and J gave up 6 bases; unmatched junction bases: 8. The CDR3 region has the DNA TGTGCCAGTAGAGGGGATGGACTAGCGGTCGAGCAGTACTTC. Its protein is CASRGDGLAVEQYF.

This chain connects TRBV5-1 to TRBJ2-7, with 8 bases identical to TRBD1. Germline CDR1 SGHRS, CDR2 YFSETQ. This CDR3 spans 15 amino acids. The ends lost 0 bases at V and 3 bases at J; junction bases unmatched: 5. CDR3 sequence: CASSLVAGGLYEQYF. The CDR3 DNA reads as TGCGCCAGCAGCTTGGTCGCAGGGGGCCTCTACGAGCAGTACTTC.

V gene TRBV28 combines with J gene TRBJ1-3, with a possible D match to TRBD1 (5 bases). Trimming took off 5 bases at V and 0 bases at J, with 17 bases between the two ends. CDR1 is MDHEN and CDR2 is SYDVKM in the germline V gene. CDR3 length: 17 amino acids. The CDR3 loop reads CASSVPAGRGSGNTIYF. CDR3 DNA: TGTGCCAGCAGTGTACCAGCGGGAAGGGGCTCTGGAAACACCATATATTTT.

The chain has TRBV6-1 and TRBJ1-1; TRBD1 is a possible D gene (6 bases). This CDR3 spans 15 amino acids. Germline V gene lookup returns CDR1 MNHNS and CDR2 SASEGT. The V end lost 3 bases, the J end lost 3 bases, and 14 bases lay between the germline ends. The CDR3 coding sequence is TGTGCCAGCAGTGATGCCGCTGGGGGGCACACTGAAGCTTTCTTT. It encodes CASSDAAGGHTEAFF.